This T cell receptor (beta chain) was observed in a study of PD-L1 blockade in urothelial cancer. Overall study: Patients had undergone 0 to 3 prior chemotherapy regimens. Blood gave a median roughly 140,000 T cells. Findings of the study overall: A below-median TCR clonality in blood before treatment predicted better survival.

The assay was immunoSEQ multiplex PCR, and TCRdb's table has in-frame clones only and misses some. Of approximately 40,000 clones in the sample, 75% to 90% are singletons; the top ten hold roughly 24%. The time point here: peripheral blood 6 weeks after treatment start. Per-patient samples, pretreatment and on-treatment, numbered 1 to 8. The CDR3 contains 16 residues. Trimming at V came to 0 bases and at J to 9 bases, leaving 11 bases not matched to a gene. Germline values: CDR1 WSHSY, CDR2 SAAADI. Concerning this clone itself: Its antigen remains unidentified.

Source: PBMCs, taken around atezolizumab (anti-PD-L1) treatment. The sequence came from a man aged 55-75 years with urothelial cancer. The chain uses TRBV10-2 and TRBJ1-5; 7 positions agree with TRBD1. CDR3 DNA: TGCGCCAGCAGTGAGTCGCGGCCCGGGTCAGGGGGGCCCCAGCATTTT. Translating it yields CASSESRPGSGGPQHF.